This TCR beta chain is drawn from a study of blood T cells in healthy people across ages. On this clonotype: Given a much more abundant clone one base away, this may be a read error.

Germline CDR1 SEHNR, CDR2 FQNEAQ (reference sequence). The CDR3 is made up of 15 amino acids. V lost 1 base and J lost 9, with 19 bases in between. It was with a sample-barcoded 5' primer and a J-beta primer mix that a second PCR of roughly 7 to 12 cycles was run. From the 5' RACE reads, TCRdb called clonotypes with MiXCR, one entry per CDR3 protein. The sample consists of around 1,800,000 distinct CDR3 sequences, around 40% of them appearing once. The rearrangement joins TRBV7-9 to TRBJ2-7; D may be TRBD1 (5 bases). This TCR came from a human donor in good health. The sample consisted of blood. Here the CDR3 DNA reads TGTGCCAGCAGCTTAGAGGGTGTGGGGCACGACGGGCAGTACTTC. Translation: CASSLEGVGHDGQYF.